What follows are 31 T cell receptor beta chains derived from one specimen sequenced in a study of T cell repertoires in cytomegalovirus infection (dated by TCRdb to about 2019). The listed sequencing device is Illumina HiSeq 1500. TCRdb trimmed public reads at Q25 via fastp, called clones via MiXCR and kept in-frame beta chains. Merged by CDR3 protein, the rows form single entries marked with the most common genes and DNA. The sample table lists nearly 700,000 distinct CDR3 sequences, roughly a third of them with a count of one. The leading ten clones occupy roughly 18% of the sample. For these TCRs, the target antigens are not known. The treatment or condition label, as the study defines it: in vitro stimulation with specific CMV peptide epitopes to enrich CMV-specific T cells. The sequencing here drew on cultured PBMCs, taken from culture after CMV antigen stimulation. All receptors derive from a human donor in good health (CMV status not recorded). Some clones in this sample may be carry-over from other donors' samples.

CDR3 DNA: TGTGCCACCAGCAGAGAGGTCTGGGGTGAGCAGTTCTTC. Protein product: CATSREVWGEQFF. The chain is built from TRBV15 and TRBJ2-1, with D hard to call. The germline CDR1 and CDR2 sequences are LNHNV and YYDKDF (reference sequence). CDR3 size: 13 residues. Trimming cost V 0 bases and J 9 bases, with 9 bases left between them.

The V call is TRBV6-5, the J call TRBJ2-1; 9 bases match TRBD1. The germline CDR1 and CDR2 sequences are MNHEY and SVGAGI. The ends lost 2 bases at V and 7 bases at J; junction bases unmatched: 12. The length of the CDR3 is 17 residues. The CDR3: CASSYTPWDREENEQFF. CDR3 bases: TGTGCCAGCAGTTACACTCCCTGGGACAGGGAAGAAAATGAGCAGTTCTTC.

This clonotype was seen a handful of times. V is TRBV12-3 or TRBV12-4 and J is TRBJ2-1; 8 bases map to TRBD2. CDR3 length equals 15 residues. V gave up 9 bases and J gave up 3 bases; unmatched junction bases: 10. The CDR3 reads CASCPGSGGYNEQFF. CDR3 DNA: TGTGCCAGTTGCCCTGGCAGCGGGGGCTACAATGAGCAGTTCTTC.

This clonotype was found once. The chain uses TRBV6-9 and TRBJ2-3; 9 bases align to TRBD2. J gave up 3 bases and V 2 bases, and 3 bases lay outside the gene matches. The CDR3 is made up of 15 amino acids. From germline, CDR1 is MNHGY and CDR2 SVAAGI. CDR3 bases: TGTGCCAGCAGTTATCTCGCGGGAGGGACAGATACGCAGTATTTT. It codes for CASSYLAGGTDTQYF.

V is TRBV18 and J is TRBJ1-1; D is perhaps TRBD1 (5 bases). The CDR3 runs 15 residues. V lost 6 bases, J lost 3 bases, and 17 bases lay in between. Germline values: CDR1 KGHSH, CDR2 LQKENI. Written as DNA, the CDR3 is TGTGCCAGCTCCCAAAGTGTGGGGCGGTACACTGAAGCTTTCTTT. It encodes CASSQSVGRYTEAFF. Based on the CDR3 plus reference TRBV18 and TRBJ1-1, the full variable domain is NAGVMQNPRHLVRRRGQEARLRCSPMKGHSHVYWYRQLPEEGLKFMVYLQKENIIDESGMPKERFSAEFPKEGPSILRIQQVVRGDSAAYFCASSQSVGRYTEAFFGQGTRLTVV.

This clonotype was counted ten times or more. The chain is built from TRBV7-8 and TRBJ1-3, with TRBD1 matching 8 bases. After removal of 1 base from V and 4 bases from J, the junction contained 3 bases not matched to a gene. CDR1 and CDR2 from the germline V gene are SGHVS and FQNEAQ. The length of the CDR3 is 15 residues. CDR3 in DNA: TGTGCCAGCAGCTTAGACAGGGGGAGCGGAAACACCATATATTTT. Protein: CASSLDRGSGNTIYF.

This chain's CDR3 is CASSFLPGMDQETQYF. The CDR3 nucleotides are TGTGCCAGCAGTTTTCTCCCCGGGATGGACCAAGAGACCCAGTACTTC. The rearrangement links TRBV6-2 or TRBV6-3 to TRBJ2-5; possible D gene TRBD2, 5 bases. The CDR3 extends over 16 amino acids. CDR1 MNHEY and CDR2 SVGEGT come from the germline V gene. Trimming removed 4 bases from V and 0 bases from J, with 15 bases in between.

The CDR3 loop reads CASSLSRASSHNEQFF. The CDR3 nucleotides are TGTGCCAGCAGTTTAAGCAGGGCCTCTTCTCACAATGAGCAGTTCTTC. The gene calls are TRBV28 and TRBJ2-1; D may be TRBD1 (5 bases). The CDR3 has 16 amino acids. V shed 2 bases and J shed 5 bases, with 16 bases lying between them. The germline gives CDR1 MDHEN, CDR2 SYDVKM.

V and J are TRBV20-1 and TRBJ2-1, with 8 nucleotides matching TRBD2. V shed 2 bases, J shed 1 base, and the junction held 7 bases outside the gene matches. From germline, CDR1 is DFQATT and CDR2 SNEGSKA (reference sequence). CDR3 length: 16 residues. Here the CDR3 reads CSARHPSGSSYNEQFF. CDR3 DNA sequence: TGCAGTGCTAGACACCCTAGCGGGTCTTCCTACAATGAGCAGTTCTTC.

This chain links TRBV4-2 with TRBJ2-5; tentative D call: TRBD2 (6 bases). The V end was cut by 0 bases, the J end by 6 bases, with 11 bases between. The CDR3 is 14 residues long. Per the germline V gene, CDR1 is LGHNA and CDR2 is YNFKEQ. As DNA, the CDR3 is TGTGCCAGCAGCCAAGATGGGGGGAGAAAGACCCAGTACTTC. Encoded protein: CASSQDGGRKTQYF.

V usage is TRBV13 and J usage is TRBJ1-1; D gene ambiguous. The CDR3 has 14 residues. Germline CDR1 PRHDT, CDR2 FYEKMQ (reference sequence). V lost 5 bases, J lost 2 bases, and 12 bases lay in between. The CDR3: CASSPQPGNTEAFF. The CDR3, as DNA: TGTGCCAGCAGCCCACAACCTGGAAACACTGAAGCTTTCTTT.

This clonotype was detected ten times or more. The chain is built from TRBV7-2 and TRBJ2-1, with D unresolved. CDR1 and CDR2 from the germline V gene are SGHTA and FQGNSA. V lost 1 base, J lost 10 bases, and 8 bases lay in between. The CDR3 totals 12 residues. The chain's CDR3 is CASSLGELEQFF. CDR3 DNA: TGTGCCAGCAGCTTAGGAGAGCTGGAGCAGTTCTTC.

The rearrangement links TRBV5-4 to TRBJ2-3, with a tentative D call TRBD2 (5 bases). The length of the CDR3 is 15 residues. The V and J ends lost 0 bases and 4 bases respectively, with 12 bases between them. Germline-derived CDR1 and CDR2 are SGHNT and YYREEE (reference sequence). The CDR3 nucleotides are TGTGCCAGCAGCTTGGGGCTAGCTTCTCCAGATACGCAGTATTTT. Translation: CASSLGLASPDTQYF.

The rearrangement uses TRBV7-2 and TRBJ2-1, with TRBD2 identical over 9 bases. The CDR3 totals 15 residues. With 0 bases clipped from V and 13 bases from J, the junction kept 10 bases outside the gene matches. CDR1 and CDR2 (germline): SGHTA, FQGNSA. The CDR3 sequence is CASSLAVGRGGRQFF. The CDR3 DNA sequence: TGTGCCAGCAGCTTAGCGGTAGGGCGGGGGGGCCGACAGTTCTTC.

The chain employs TRBV19 and TRBJ1-2, with TRBD1 matching over 10 bases. Germline V CDR1 and CDR2: LNHDA, SQIVND (reference sequence). With 9 bases clipped from V and 7 bases from J, the junction kept 11 bases outside the gene matches. The CDR3 loop spans 14 amino acids. CDR3 sequence: CASRQPGTGAGYTF. In DNA form, the CDR3 reads TGTGCCAGCCGACAACCCGGGACAGGGGCTGGCTACACCTTC.

This clonotype was seen only a few times. J is TRBJ1-5 and V is TRBV25-1; 7 bases map to TRBD1. With V trimmed by 3 bases and J by 5 bases, 7 bases remained unmatched. The CDR3 sequence is 15 residues long. The germline gives CDR1 MGHDK, CDR2 SYGVNS. The CDR3 loop reads CASSDSTGSDQPQHF. The CDR3 bases are TGTGCCAGCAGTGATTCGACAGGGTCGGATCAGCCCCAGCATTTT.

There are many counts of this clonotype. This chain joins TRBV7-2 and TRBJ2-1; D ambiguous. Germline CDR1 reads SGHTA; CDR2 reads FQGNSA. Trimming pared 0 bases from V and 8 bases from J, leaving 8 bases between. The CDR3 has 13 amino acids. The CDR3, as DNA: TGTGCCAGCAGCTTAGCCCCGTGGGATGAGCAGTTCTTC. It specifies CASSLAPWDEQFF.

Concerning this clonotype itself: This may come from a read error, since a much larger clone is one base off. This chain connects TRBV12-3 or TRBV12-4 to TRBJ1-2; a weak D match, TRBD1 (6 bases). V was pared by 10 bases and J by 4 bases, with 16 bases between. The CDR3 has 13 amino acids. CDR3 sequence (DNA): TGTGCCAACAGAGCCGGGACAAGCTATGGCTACACCTTC. This sequence encodes CANRAGTSYGYTF.

The V gene is TRBV28, the J gene TRBJ1-3; 7 bases map to TRBD1. CDR3 size: 14 residues. The V gene's germline CDR1 is MDHEN and CDR2 SYDVKM. V lost 5 bases and J lost 7; bases outside the gene matches: 8. The CDR3 sequence: CASSRYRGWNTIYF. The CDR3 DNA follows: TGTGCCAGCAGTAGATACAGGGGTTGGAACACCATATATTTT.

The V and J genes are TRBV12-3 or TRBV12-4 and TRBJ2-1, with 8 bases aligning to TRBD2. The CDR3 extends over 16 amino acids. V was pared by 3 bases and J by 10 bases, with 14 bases of the junction left unmatched. The CDR3 region has the DNA TGTGCCAGCAGTTTTCGGGAGGGTGCGTTGATAAGGGAGCAGTTCTTC. The encoded protein is CASSFREGALIREQFF.

This clonotype was observed a few times. V and J are TRBV6-1 and TRBJ2-1; 11 bases agree with TRBD2. CDR1 and CDR2 from the germline V gene are MNHNS and SASEGT. V was pared by 2 bases and J by 7 bases, with 4 bases of the junction left unmatched. The CDR3 is made up of 15 amino acids. For the CDR3, the DNA is TGTGCCAGCAGTGAACAACTAGCGGGAGAAAATGAGCAGTTCTTC. Its protein product is CASSEQLAGENEQFF.

This clonotype was recorded a few times. The J gene is TRBJ2-3, the V gene TRBV4-1; D gene ambiguous. This CDR3 has 16 residues. Germline V gives CDR1 MGHRA, CDR2 YSYEKL. V was pared by 1 base and J by 1 base, with 12 bases between. The CDR3 coding sequence is TGCGCCAGCAGCCAAGGATGGCCCGCCCGCACAGATACGCAGTATTTT. It specifies CASSQGWPARTDTQYF.

This chain uses TRBV6-6 with TRBJ2-1; 11 bases are a match to TRBD2. The CDR3 has 19 residues. V was clipped by 3 bases and J by 3 bases; unmatched bases: 13. From germline, CDR1 is MNHNY and CDR2 SVGAGI (reference sequence). The CDR3 region is CASSYSYNLAGGRYNEQFF. The CDR3 DNA follows: TGTGCCAGCAGTTATTCTTATAATTTAGCGGGAGGGCGCTACAATGAGCAGTTCTTC.

This clonotype was detected many times. The chain recombines TRBV7-2 with TRBJ2-7; perhaps D is TRBD1 or TRBD2 (5 bases each). Germline CDR1 is SGHTA and CDR2 is FQGNSA. The CDR3 is made up of 14 amino acids. The ends were cut back, 5 bases at V and 3 bases at J, with 14 bases in the middle. CDR3 DNA: TGTGCCAGCAGCGGGTTTGGGGCGGGCTACGAGCAGTACTTC. This encodes CASSGFGAGYEQYF.

This chain joins TRBV4-1 and TRBJ1-2, with D hard to call. Germline values: CDR1 MGHRA, CDR2 YSYEKL. V lost 3 bases to trimming and J lost 12 bases, with 23 bases between them. CDR3 size: 15 residues. In DNA form, the CDR3 reads TGCGCCAGCAGCCAGGGGTTTTCGCCTGCCCTCCTCCACACCTTC. It yields the protein CASSQGFSPALLHTF.

This chain joins TRBV3-1 and TRBJ1-4; D not certain. V lost 5 bases and J 8 bases, leaving 12 bases between the germline ends. The V gene's germline CDR1 is LGHDT and CDR2 YNNKEL (reference sequence). The length of the CDR3 is 13 residues. CDR3: CASSTQQGEKLFF. CDR3 bases: TGTGCCAGCAGCACCCAGCAAGGAGAAAAACTGTTTTTT.

This rearrangement joins TRBV6-6 to TRBJ1-5; possibly TRBD1 for D (5 bases). There are 16 residues in the CDR3. The germline V gene has CDR1 MNHNY and CDR2 SVGAGI (reference sequence). The V and J ends lost 4 bases and 7 bases respectively, with 20 bases between them. The CDR3 is CASSSHWEGWGQPQHF. In DNA, the CDR3 is TGTGCCAGCAGTTCCCACTGGGAGGGGTGGGGGCAGCCCCAGCATTTT.

The chain joins TRBV6-1 to TRBJ2-6; no clear D. The germline V gene has CDR1 MNHNS and CDR2 SASEGT. This CDR3 is 15 amino acids long. V shed 7 bases and J shed 0 bases, with 10 bases lying between them. DNA for the CDR3: TGTGCCAGCAAATGGAGTCCCTCTGGGGCCAACGTCCTGACTTTC. Residues: CASKWSPSGANVLTF.

This chain connects TRBV20-1 to TRBJ2-7; D is unclear. Trimming shortened V by 6 bases and J by 2 bases, and 11 bases separated the two germline ends. CDR1 and CDR2 (germline): DFQATT, SNEGSKA (reference sequence). The CDR3 is 12 residues long. CDR3 sequence reads: CSAPRSPYEQYF. CDR3 nucleotide sequence: TGCAGTGCCCCCCGGAGCCCCTACGAGCAGTACTTC.

This clonotype has more than one count but fewer than ten. The chain uses TRBV19 and TRBJ1-2; TRBD1 might be the D (5 bases). Trimming stripped 4 bases from V and 5 bases from J, with 11 bases between. Germline-derived CDR1 and CDR2 are LNHDA and SQIVND (reference sequence). This CDR3 has 13 residues. DNA for the CDR3: TGTGCCAGTAGTAAGGTGGCAGGGTATGGCTACACCTTC. Its protein is CASSKVAGYGYTF.

CDR3 coding DNA: TGCGCCAGCAGCCAAGATAGGACAGCCTCTAACTATGGCTACACCTTC. Protein: CASSQDRTASNYGYTF. The rearrangement uses TRBV4-1 and TRBJ1-2; possible D gene TRBD1, 6 bases. The CDR3 runs to 16 residues. CDR1 is MGHRA and CDR2 is YSYEKL in the germline V gene. Trimming left V 0 bases short and J 0 bases short, with 11 bases between.